This T cell receptor beta chain was sequenced during a study of cytomegalovirus exposure and HLA in healthy donors. In germline, CDR1 is MNHEY, CDR2 SVGAGI. The ends lost 8 bases at V and 5 bases at J; junction bases unmatched: 7. The CDR3 loop spans 13 amino acids. Use of 60 Vbeta and 13 Jbeta primers characterized the PCR. Some clones are missing from TCRdb's copy, which holds only in-frame ones; the method was immunoSEQ multiplex PCR. The profile shows over 100,000 clones, about three quarters of them singletons. This clone has more than one count but fewer than ten. Sequences were obtained from PBMCs. The sequence was obtained from a man between 35 and 55 years old in good health and CMV-seropositive. The chain is built from TRBV6-5 and TRBJ2-7, with 9 nucleotides matching TRBD1. The CDR3 nucleotides read TGTGCCAGCTCATCCGACAGGGGGGACGAGCAGTACTTC. Translation gives CASSSDRGDEQYF.